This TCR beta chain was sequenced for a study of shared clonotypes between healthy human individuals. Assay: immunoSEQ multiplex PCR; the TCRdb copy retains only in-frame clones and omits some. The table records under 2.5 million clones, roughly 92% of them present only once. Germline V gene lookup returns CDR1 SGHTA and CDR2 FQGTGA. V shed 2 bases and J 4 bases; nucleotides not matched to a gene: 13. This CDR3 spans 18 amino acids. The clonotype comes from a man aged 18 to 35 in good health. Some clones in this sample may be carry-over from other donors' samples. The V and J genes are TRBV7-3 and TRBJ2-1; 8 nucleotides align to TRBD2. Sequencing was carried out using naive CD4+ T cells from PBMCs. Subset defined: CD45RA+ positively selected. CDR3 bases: TGTGCCAGCAGCTTACTACCCCCCTCAGCGGGGGTATACAATGAGCAGTTCTTC. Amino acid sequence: CASSLLPPSAGVYNEQFF.